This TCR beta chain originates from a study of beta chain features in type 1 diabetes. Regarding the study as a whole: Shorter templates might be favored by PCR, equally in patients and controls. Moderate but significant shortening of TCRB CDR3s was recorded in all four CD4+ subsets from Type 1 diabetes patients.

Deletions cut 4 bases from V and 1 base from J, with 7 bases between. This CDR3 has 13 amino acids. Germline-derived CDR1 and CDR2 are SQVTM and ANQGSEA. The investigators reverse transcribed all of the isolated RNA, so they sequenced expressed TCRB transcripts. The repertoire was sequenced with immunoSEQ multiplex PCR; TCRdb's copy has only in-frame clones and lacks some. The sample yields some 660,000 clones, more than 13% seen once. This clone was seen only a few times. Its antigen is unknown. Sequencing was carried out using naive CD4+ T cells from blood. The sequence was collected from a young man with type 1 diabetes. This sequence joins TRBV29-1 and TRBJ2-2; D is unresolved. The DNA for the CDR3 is TGCAGCGTTGTTTCGGAGAACACCGGGGAGCTGTTTTTT. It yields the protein CSVVSENTGELFF.